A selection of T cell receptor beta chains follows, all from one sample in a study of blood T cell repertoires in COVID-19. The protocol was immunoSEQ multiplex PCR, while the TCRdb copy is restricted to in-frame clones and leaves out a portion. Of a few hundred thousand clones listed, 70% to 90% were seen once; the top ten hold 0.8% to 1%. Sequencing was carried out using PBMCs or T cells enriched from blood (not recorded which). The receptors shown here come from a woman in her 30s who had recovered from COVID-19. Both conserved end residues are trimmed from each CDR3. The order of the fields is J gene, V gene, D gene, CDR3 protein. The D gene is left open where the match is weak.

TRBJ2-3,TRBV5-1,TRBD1,ASSRRDSPTDTQY
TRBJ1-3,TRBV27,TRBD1,ASSYRGGFSGNTIY
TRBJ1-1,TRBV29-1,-,SVAPQGNTEAF
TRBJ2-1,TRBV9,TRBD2,ASSVSGGGNNEQF
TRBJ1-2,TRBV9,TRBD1,ASSVDGMNRGNGYT
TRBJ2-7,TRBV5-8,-,ASSRYTDTLSRRHEQY
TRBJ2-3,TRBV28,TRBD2,ASSPLAGGTDTQY
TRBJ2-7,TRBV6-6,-,ASSFLSAYEQY
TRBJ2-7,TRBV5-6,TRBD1,ASSLGQGRYEQY
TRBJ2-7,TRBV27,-,ASSLSRVRPYEQY
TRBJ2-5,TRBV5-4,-,ASSSLGIRETQY
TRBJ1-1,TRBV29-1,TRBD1,SVSGTGGSYTEAF
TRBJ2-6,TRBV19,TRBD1,ASSYRETGVGANVLT
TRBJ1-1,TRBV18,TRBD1,ASSATGGDTEAF
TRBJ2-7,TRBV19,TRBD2,ASSRPGGTSGIYEQY
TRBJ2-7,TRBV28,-,ASNRRAPYEQY
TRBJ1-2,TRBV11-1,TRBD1,ASSPLTGPYGYT
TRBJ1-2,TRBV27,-,ASSYIPPGKNYGYT
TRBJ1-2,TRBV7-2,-,ASSLGWGDGYT
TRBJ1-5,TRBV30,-,AWSPGSNQPQH
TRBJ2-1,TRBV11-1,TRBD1,ASSFGTGGNEQF
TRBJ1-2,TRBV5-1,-,ASSPDRANYGYT
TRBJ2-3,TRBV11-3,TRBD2,ASSLDLSGRIGTQY
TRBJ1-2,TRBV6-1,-,ASSEGAGAYTNYGYT
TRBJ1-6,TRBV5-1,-,ASSLGWRRSSYNSPLH
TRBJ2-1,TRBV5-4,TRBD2,ASRLGLAGASSYNEQF
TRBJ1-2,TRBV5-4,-,AWRGEDYGYT
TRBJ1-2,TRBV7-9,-,ASSLEVYGYT
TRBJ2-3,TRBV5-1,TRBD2,ASSRGGLTDTQY